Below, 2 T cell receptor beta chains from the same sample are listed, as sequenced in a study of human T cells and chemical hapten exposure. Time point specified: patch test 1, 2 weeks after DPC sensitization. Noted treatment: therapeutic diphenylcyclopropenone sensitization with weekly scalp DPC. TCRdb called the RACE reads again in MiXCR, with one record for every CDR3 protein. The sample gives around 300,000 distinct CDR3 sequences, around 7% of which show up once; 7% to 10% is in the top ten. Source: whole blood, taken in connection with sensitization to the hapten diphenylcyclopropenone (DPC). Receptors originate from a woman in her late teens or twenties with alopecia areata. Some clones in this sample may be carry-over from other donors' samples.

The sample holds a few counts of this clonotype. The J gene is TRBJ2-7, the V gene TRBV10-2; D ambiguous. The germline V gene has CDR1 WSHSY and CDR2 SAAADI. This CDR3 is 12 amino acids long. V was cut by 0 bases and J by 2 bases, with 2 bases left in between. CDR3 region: CASSESPYEQYF. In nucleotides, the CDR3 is TGCGCCAGCAGTGAGTCCCCCTACGAGCAGTACTTC.

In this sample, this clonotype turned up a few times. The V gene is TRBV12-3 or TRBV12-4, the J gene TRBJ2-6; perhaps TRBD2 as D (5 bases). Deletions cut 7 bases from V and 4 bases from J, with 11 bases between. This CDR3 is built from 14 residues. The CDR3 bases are TGTGCCAGCAATCGAGGAGGCGGGGCCAACGTCCTGACTTTC. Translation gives CASNRGGGANVLTF.